A single sample gave rise to the 20 T cell receptor beta chains below, sequenced in a study of CD8 T cells in ankylosing spondylitis (dated by TCRdb to between 2016 and 2019). Library preparation employed 5' RACE. Sequenced using an Illumina HiSeq 2500. TCRdb reran the public reads through fastp at Q25 and MiXCR, keeping productive beta chains. When rows share a CDR3 protein, they turn into one entry using the most common DNA and genes. The sample table holds around 180,000 distinct CDR3 sequences, of which 10% to 15% were seen once. 8% to 13% of the sample rests with the top ten. The sequencing sample was made of blood, either unsorted or a sorted T cell fraction (not recorded which). The source of these receptors is a female donor with ankylosing spondylitis or in good health (not recorded which).

This clonotype was detected only once. A much larger clone is a single base away; this may be a read error. The rearrangement links TRBV12-3 or TRBV12-4 to TRBJ2-7; tentative D call: TRBD1 (5 bases). The CDR3 totals 13 residues. Deletions cut 5 bases from V and 9 bases from J, with 17 bases between. CDR3 nucleotide sequence: TGTGCCAGCAGTACCCAGCAAAGGGGCGGGCAGTACTTC. Its protein is CASSTQQRGGQYF.

This clonotype was detected only once. V and J are TRBV10-3 and TRBJ2-3; 9 nucleotides agree with TRBD2. CDR3 length equals 15 residues. Germline V gives CDR1 ENHRY, CDR2 SYGVKD. Trimming at V came to 11 bases and at J to 0 bases, leaving 9 bases not matched to a gene. The CDR3 region is CAAALSGSSTDTQYF. CDR3 DNA: TGTGCCGCCGCCCTTAGCGGGAGCAGCACAGATACGCAGTATTTT.

This clonotype was picked up a small number of times. The chain couples TRBV11-2 to TRBJ2-2; the match to TRBD2 covers 7 bases. The CDR3 spans 16 residues. Trimming at V came to 1 base and at J to 5 bases, leaving 7 bases not matched to a gene. CDR1 is SGHAT and CDR2 is FQNNGV in the germline V gene. DNA of the CDR3: TGTGCCAGCAGCTTAGTAGGCCCGGGAGGTACCGGGGAGCTGTTTTTT. Its protein product is CASSLVGPGGTGELFF.

This clonotype has at least ten counts. The rearrangement links TRBV12-3 or TRBV12-4 to TRBJ2-7; D may be TRBD1 (5 bases). There are 15 residues in the CDR3. Trimming shortened V by 3 bases and J by 2 bases, and 14 bases separated the two germline ends. CDR3 residues: CASSFSGGRAYEQYF. The CDR3 nucleotides read TGTGCCAGCAGTTTCTCGGGCGGCAGGGCCTACGAGCAGTACTTC.

The chain joins TRBV10-3 to TRBJ2-1; D perhaps matches TRBD2 (6 bases). Trimming took off 0 bases at V and 2 bases at J, with 14 bases between the two ends. The CDR3 extends over 17 amino acids. Germline-derived CDR1 and CDR2 are ENHRY and SYGVKD. The CDR3 protein is CAISESLGREAYNEQFF. In DNA form, the CDR3 reads TGTGCCATCAGTGAGTCGCTAGGCAGGGAGGCCTACAATGAGCAGTTCTTC.

This clonotype has a count of ten or more. This CDR3 is CASSLLAGGTGELFF. As DNA, the CDR3 is TGTGCCAGCAGCTTACTAGCGGGAGGCACCGGGGAGCTGTTTTTT. The chain recombines TRBV7-9 with TRBJ2-2; 11 nucleotides align to TRBD2. Germline lookup yields CDR1 SEHNR and CDR2 FQNEAQ (reference sequence). V was clipped by 2 bases and J by 4 bases; unmatched bases: 0. CDR3 length: 15 amino acids.

This clonotype appeared many times. This chain connects TRBV20-1 to TRBJ2-1, with D hard to call. Trimming pared 8 bases from V and 0 bases from J, leaving 5 bases between. This CDR3 spans 11 amino acids. The germline gives CDR1 DFQATT, CDR2 SNEGSKA (reference sequence). The CDR3 sequence is CSLDSYNEQFF. CDR3 DNA sequence: TGCAGTCTGGACTCCTACAATGAGCAGTTCTTC.

This clonotype was seen a few times. The rearrangement uses TRBV29-1 and TRBJ2-7, with 13 nucleotides matching TRBD2. The CDR3 contains 13 residues. V was clipped by 6 bases and J by 4 bases; unmatched bases: 3. Germline V lookup: CDR1 SQVTM, CDR2 ANQGSEA. CDR3 sequence reads: CSVKTSGRYEQYF. CDR3 DNA sequence: TGCAGCGTAAAGACTAGCGGGAGGTACGAGCAGTACTTC.

In this sample, this clonotype turned up a few times. CDR3 amino acids: CASTASGSETQYF. The CDR3 coding sequence is TGTGCCAGTACCGCTAGCGGGAGTGAGACCCAGTACTTC. This chain uses TRBV19 with TRBJ2-5; 10 bases fit TRBD2. V lost 7 bases to trimming and J lost 5 bases; unmatched junction nucleotides: 4. From germline, CDR1 is LNHDA and CDR2 SQIVND (reference sequence). This CDR3 is 13 amino acids long.

This clonotype came up a few times. This rearrangement joins TRBV5-1 to TRBJ1-2; 8 bases line up with TRBD1. The CDR3 is 15 amino acids. Germline V gives CDR1 SGHRS, CDR2 YFSETQ. V lost 7 bases to trimming and J lost 5 bases; unmatched junction nucleotides: 13. The CDR3: CASATTGEFGYGYTF. The CDR3 region has the DNA TGCGCCAGCGCGACGACAGGGGAGTTTGGTTATGGCTACACCTTC.

The rearrangement links TRBV6-1 to TRBJ2-2; 9 bases align to TRBD1. Germline values: CDR1 MNHNS, CDR2 SASEGT. The CDR3 length is 16 residues. After removal of 4 bases from V and 2 bases from J, the junction contained 5 bases not matched to a gene. CDR3 bases: TGTGCCAGCAGTGTACAGGGGGCAATAAACACCGGGGAGCTGTTTTTT. Translated, it gives CASSVQGAINTGELFF.

This clonotype was seen only once. The chain links TRBV5-1 to TRBJ2-1; 8 positions match TRBD1. With 1 base clipped from V and 8 bases from J, the junction kept 8 bases outside the gene matches. Germline V gene lookup returns CDR1 SGHRS and CDR2 YFSETQ. There are 15 residues in the CDR3. The CDR3 is CASSLRQGAQDEQFF. As DNA, the CDR3 is TGCGCCAGCAGCTTGAGGCAGGGGGCGCAGGATGAGCAGTTCTTC.

The gene calls are TRBV29-1 and TRBJ1-5; D remains ambiguous. This CDR3 has 12 amino acids. Germline assignment: CDR1 SQVTM and CDR2 ANQGSEA. V was cut by 4 bases and J by 8 bases, with 12 bases left in between. Here the CDR3 reads CSVGDPAKPQHF. The CDR3, as DNA: TGCAGCGTTGGTGACCCAGCAAAGCCCCAGCATTTT.

Ten or more counts support this clonotype. The chain is built from TRBV6-1 and TRBJ2-5; unclear D gene. The V gene lost 4 bases and the J gene lost 5 bases, with 17 bases spanning the gap. The CDR3 spans 15 residues. Germline assignment: CDR1 MNHNS and CDR2 SASEGT. In nucleotides, the CDR3 is TGTGCCAGCAGTGCCCCCCATGGCACATTGGAGACCCAGTACTTC. The encoded protein is CASSAPHGTLETQYF.

V and J are TRBV7-9 and TRBJ2-6; D uncertain. Germline V lookup: CDR1 SEHNR, CDR2 FQNEAQ (reference sequence). The V end lost 5 bases, the J end lost 0 bases, and 8 bases lay between the germline ends. The CDR3 has 15 amino acids. The DNA for the CDR3 is TGTGCCAGCAGCCCAAGGGTCTCTGGGGCCAACGTCCTGACTTTC. Translation: CASSPRVSGANVLTF.

The genes are TRBV20-1 and TRBJ1-3, with D possibly being TRBD1 (5 bases). CDR3 length equals 17 residues. V was cut by 4 bases and J by 0 bases, with 19 bases left in between. The germline V gene has CDR1 DFQATT and CDR2 SNEGSKA (reference sequence). The CDR3 region has the DNA TGCAGTGCTATTGGTGGGGGACCCGAATTCTCTGGAAACACCATATATTTT. It specifies CSAIGGGPEFSGNTIYF.

This clonotype appeared many times. The chain recombines TRBV4-2 with TRBJ2-5, with no clear D. CDR3 size: 14 residues. Trimming left V 0 bases short and J 5 bases short, with 10 bases between. Germline V lookup: CDR1 LGHNA, CDR2 YNFKEQ. CDR3 residues: CASSQELAGETQYF. CDR3 nucleotides: TGTGCCAGCAGCCAAGAATTGGCCGGGGAGACCCAGTACTTC.

This clonotype was counted at least ten times. The V gene is TRBV27, the J gene TRBJ1-6; a possible D gene is TRBD1 (6 bases). The CDR3 has 17 residues. Germline assignment: CDR1 MNHEY and CDR2 SMNVEV (reference sequence). The V and J ends lost 6 bases and 3 bases respectively, with 18 bases between them. CDR3 DNA sequence: TGTGCCAGCAGCTTACTTACAGGGATTAACTATAATTCACCCCTCCACTTT. This translates into CASSLLTGINYNSPLHF.

The V and J genes are TRBV5-8 and TRBJ2-7; the D is unclear. This CDR3 comprises 12 residues. V was trimmed by 4 bases and J by 7 bases, leaving 12 bases between them. Germline CDR1 SGHTS, CDR2 YDEGEE. The CDR3 is CASSLTNREQYF. The CDR3 DNA reads TGTGCCAGCAGCCTAACGAATCGGGAGCAGTACTTC.

This clonotype came up many times. In nucleotides, the CDR3 is TGCAGCGTTGAACAGCTGAACACTGAAGCTTTCTTT. Its protein is CSVEQLNTEAFF. The rearrangement joins TRBV29-1 to TRBJ1-1; D is ambiguous. CDR3 size: 12 residues. From germline, CDR1 is SQVTM and CDR2 ANQGSEA. V dropped 2 bases and J dropped 0 bases, with 4 bases sitting between them.